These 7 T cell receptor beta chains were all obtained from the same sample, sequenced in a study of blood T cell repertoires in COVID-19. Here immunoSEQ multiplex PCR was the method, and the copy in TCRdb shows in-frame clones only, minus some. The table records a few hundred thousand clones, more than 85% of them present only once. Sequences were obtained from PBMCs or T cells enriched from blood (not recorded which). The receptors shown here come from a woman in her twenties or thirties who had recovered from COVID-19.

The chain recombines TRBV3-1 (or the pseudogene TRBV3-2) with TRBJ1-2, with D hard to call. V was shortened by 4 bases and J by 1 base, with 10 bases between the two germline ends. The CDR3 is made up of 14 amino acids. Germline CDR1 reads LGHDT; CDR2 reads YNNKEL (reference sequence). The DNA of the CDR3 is TGTGCCAGCAGCCCGGTAATGGTTAACTATGGCTACACCTTC. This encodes CASSPVMVNYGYTF.

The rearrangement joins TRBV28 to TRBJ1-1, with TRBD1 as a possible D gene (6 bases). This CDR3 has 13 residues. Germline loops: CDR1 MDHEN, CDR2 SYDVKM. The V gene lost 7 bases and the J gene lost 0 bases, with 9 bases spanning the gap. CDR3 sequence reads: CASTDSLNTEAFF. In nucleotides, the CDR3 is TGTGCCAGCACGGACAGTTTGAACACTGAAGCTTTCTTT.

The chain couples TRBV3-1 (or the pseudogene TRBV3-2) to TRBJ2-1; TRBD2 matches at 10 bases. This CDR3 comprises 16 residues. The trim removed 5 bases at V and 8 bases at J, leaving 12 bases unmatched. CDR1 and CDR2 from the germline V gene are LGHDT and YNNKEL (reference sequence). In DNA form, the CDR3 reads TGTGCCAGCAGCATAAGGAGCGGGGGGGCAGGTGATGAGCAGTTCTTC. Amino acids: CASSIRSGGAGDEQFF.

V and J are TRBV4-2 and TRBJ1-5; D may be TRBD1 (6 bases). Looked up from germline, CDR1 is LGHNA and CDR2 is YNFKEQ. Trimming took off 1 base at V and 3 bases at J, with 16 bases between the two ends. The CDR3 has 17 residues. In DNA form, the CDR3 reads TGTGCCAGCAGCCAAGTCATAGGGGGGGGTAACAATCAGCCCCAGCATTTT. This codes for CASSQVIGGGNNQPQHF.

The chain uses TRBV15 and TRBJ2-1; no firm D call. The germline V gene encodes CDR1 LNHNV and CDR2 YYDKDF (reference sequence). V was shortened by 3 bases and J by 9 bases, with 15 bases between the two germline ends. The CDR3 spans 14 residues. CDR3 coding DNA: TGTGCCACCAGCAGGGCAGGCGTGTTGGGTGAGCAGTTCTTC. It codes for CATSRAGVLGEQFF.

CDR3 in amino acids: CASSSEGAIPPGYTF. CDR3 sequence (DNA): TGTGCCAGCAGCTCGGAGGGAGCTATCCCTCCTGGCTACACCTTC. The gene calls are TRBV5-5 and TRBJ1-2; D is uncertain. Germline V lookup: CDR1 SGHKS, CDR2 YYEKEE (reference sequence). V gave up 3 bases and J gave up 7 bases, with 19 bases separating them. This CDR3 is 15 amino acids long.

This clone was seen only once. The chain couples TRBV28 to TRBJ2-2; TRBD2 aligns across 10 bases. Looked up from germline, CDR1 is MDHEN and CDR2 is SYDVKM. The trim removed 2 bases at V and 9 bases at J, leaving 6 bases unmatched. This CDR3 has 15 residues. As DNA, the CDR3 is TGTGCCAGCAGTTTAGGGCTAGCGGGAGTTAGGGAGCTGTTTTTT. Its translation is CASSLGLAGVRELFF.